What follows are 21 T cell receptor beta chains derived from one specimen sequenced in a study of cytomegalovirus exposure and HLA in healthy donors. Researchers ran the PCR with 60 Vbeta and 13 Jbeta primers. Using immunoSEQ multiplex PCR, the repertoire was profiled, and TCRdb retains in-frame clones only, with some absent. The sample has about 98,000 clones; around 75% are singletons. Sequencing was performed on PBMCs. The source of these receptors is a man in his late teens or twenties in good health and CMV-seropositive.

The chain links TRBV5-4 to TRBJ1-1; no reliable D call. Per germline, CDR1 SGHNT and CDR2 YYREEE (reference sequence). V lost 2 bases, J lost 2 bases, and 13 bases lay in between. This CDR3 has 15 amino acids. This CDR3 is CASSFTATTNTEAFF. DNA for the CDR3: TGTGCCAGCAGCTTCACAGCTACGACAAACACTGAAGCTTTCTTT.

This chain uses TRBV7-8 with TRBJ2-7; 8 bases are shared with TRBD1. After removal of 6 bases from V and 3 bases from J, the junction contained 13 bases not matched to a gene. The CDR3 length is 16 residues. CDR1 and CDR2 (germline): SGHVS, FQNEAQ. This CDR3 reads CASRSTGGRGYYEQYF. The CDR3 bases are TGTGCCAGCAGATCAACAGGGGGAAGAGGCTACTACGAGCAGTACTTC.

The V and J genes are TRBV5-1 and TRBJ1-1; D remains unclear. Germline V CDR1 and CDR2: SGHRS, YFSETQ. Trimming removed 0 bases at V and 1 base at J, with 10 bases between. This CDR3 region has 15 residues. This chain's CDR3 is CASSLAGSSNTEAFF. CDR3 in DNA: TGCGCCAGCAGCTTGGCGGGGTCCTCGAACACTGAAGCTTTCTTT.

This clone was seen only a few times. This chain's CDR3 is CASSLYSGGADEQFF. CDR3 DNA sequence: TGCGCCAGCAGCTTGTATAGCGGGGGGGCCGATGAGCAGTTCTTC. This chain connects TRBV5-1 to TRBJ2-1, with TRBD2 identical over 11 bases. The CDR3 consists of 15 residues. Germline CDR1 and CDR2: SGHRS and YFSETQ. J was trimmed by 8 bases and V by 1 base; bases with no gene match: 5.

The V and J genes are TRBV29-1 and TRBJ1-2; TRBD1 matches 11 bases. The V gene end was trimmed by 3 bases and the J gene end by 8 bases; junction bases not matched to a gene: 5. The CDR3 has 13 amino acids. Germline CDR1 is SQVTM and CDR2 is ANQGSEA. CDR3: CSVEGQGVEGYTF. In nucleotides, the CDR3 is TGCAGCGTTGAGGGACAGGGGGTGGAAGGCTACACCTTC.

This chain uses TRBV4-1 with TRBJ2-2; 12 nucleotides agree with TRBD2. With V trimmed by 5 bases and J by 6 bases, 4 bases remained unmatched. CDR3 length equals 15 residues. The germline gives CDR1 MGHRA, CDR2 YSYEKL. For the CDR3, the DNA is TGCGCCAGCAGCGGTGGACTAGCGGGGTCCGGGGAGCTGTTTTTT. Protein product: CASSGGLAGSGELFF.

V gene TRBV5-6 combines with J gene TRBJ2-7, with D perhaps matching TRBD1 (5 bases). V lost 4 bases and J 0 bases, leaving 11 bases between the germline ends. CDR1 and CDR2 (germline): SGHDT, YYEEEE. This CDR3 has 14 residues. CDR3 nucleotides: TGTGCCAGCAGCACGGACACGTCCTCCTACGAGCAGTACTTC. Translation gives CASSTDTSSYEQYF.

The chain uses TRBV5-1 and TRBJ2-2, with 8 nucleotides matching TRBD2. The ends lost 0 bases at V and 5 bases at J; junction bases unmatched: 3. The germline CDR1 and CDR2 sequences are SGHRS and YFSETQ. This CDR3 comprises 15 residues. CDR3 region: CASSLDSGTTGELFF. The CDR3 DNA is TGCGCCAGCAGCTTGGATAGCGGGACGACCGGGGAGCTGTTTTTT.

The chain carries TRBV30 and TRBJ1-4; D is unresolved. The CDR3 extends over 16 amino acids. V lost 1 base and J lost 6, with 18 bases in between. Germline lookup yields CDR1 GTSNPN and CDR2 SVGIG (reference sequence). The CDR3 DNA reads as TGTGCCTGGAGTGAACGGCTTCCCTCCGACTATGAAAAACTGTTTTTT. This gives the protein CAWSERLPSDYEKLFF. Full variable domain (rest looked up from reference TRBV30 and TRBJ1-4): SQTIHQWPATLVQPVGSPLSLECTVEGTSNPNLYWYRQAAGRGLQLLFYSVGIGQISSEVPQNLSASRPQDRQFILSSKKLLLSDSGFYLCAWSERLPSDYEKLFFGSGTQLSVL.

The rearrangement links TRBV6-5 to TRBJ1-2; D might be TRBD1 (6 bases). The CDR3 is 13 amino acids. Germline lookup yields CDR1 MNHEY and CDR2 SVGAGI. V dropped 8 bases and J dropped 5 bases, with 15 bases sitting between them. This CDR3 reads CASGRTGSYGYTF. The CDR3 DNA follows: TGTGCCAGCGGACGAACAGGGTCGTATGGCTACACCTTC.

The chain's CDR3 is CASSLAEGGGNTEAFF. CDR3 DNA: TGCGCCAGCAGCTTGGCCGAAGGCGGGGGGAACACTGAAGCTTTCTTT. The gene calls are TRBV5-1 and TRBJ1-1, with D perhaps matching TRBD1 (5 bases). CDR1 SGHRS and CDR2 YFSETQ come from the germline V gene. The CDR3 loop spans 16 amino acids. V was clipped by 0 bases and J by 1 base, with 13 bases between them.

The CDR3 DNA follows: TGCGCCAGCAGCTTGCCGGACAGTTACGAGCAGTACTTC. Its translation is CASSLPDSYEQYF. The V call is TRBV5-1, the J call TRBJ2-7; possible D gene TRBD1, 6 bases. V was cut by 1 base and J by 4 bases, with 9 bases left in between. CDR1 and CDR2 (germline): SGHRS, YFSETQ. The CDR3 contains 13 residues.

The sample holds one count of this clone. This chain uses TRBV4-1 with TRBJ2-7; perhaps TRBD2 as D (6 bases). The germline V gene encodes CDR1 MGHRA and CDR2 YSYEKL. This CDR3 comprises 13 residues. The V and J ends lost 2 bases and 4 bases respectively, with 9 bases between them. This CDR3 is CASSQTSWYEQYF. CDR3 bases: TGCGCCAGCAGCCAAACTAGCTGGTACGAGCAGTACTTC.

This clone was detected once. This rearrangement joins TRBV10-2 to TRBJ1-6, with no clear D. Germline V gene sequence: CDR1 WSHSY, CDR2 SAAADI. Trimming took 1 base from V and 6 from J, leaving 10 bases between them. The CDR3 consists of 15 residues. This CDR3 is CASSEYRGPNSPLHF. CDR3 nucleotide sequence: TGCGCCAGCAGTGAGTACCGAGGCCCTAATTCACCCCTCCACTTT.

The chain carries TRBV6-1 and TRBJ2-1; D is perhaps TRBD2 (6 bases). The CDR3 totals 14 residues. Germline-derived CDR1 and CDR2 are MNHNS and SASEGT. Trimming took off 8 bases at V and 6 bases at J, with 17 bases between the two ends. As DNA, the CDR3 is TGTGCCAGCCCCGGGACTTCTCATCTCAATGAGCAGTTCTTC. It yields the protein CASPGTSHLNEQFF.

This sequence joins TRBV27 and TRBJ2-7; TRBD1 aligns across 8 bases. Germline CDR1 reads MNHEY; CDR2 reads SMNVEV (reference sequence). CDR3 size: 16 residues. V lost 5 bases to trimming and J lost 1 base; unmatched junction nucleotides: 10. DNA for the CDR3: TGTGCCAGCAGTGCTTACGGACAGGGACCTTCCTACGAGCAGTACTTC. Amino acids: CASSAYGQGPSYEQYF.

V is TRBV28 and J is TRBJ1-1; the D is unclear. The CDR3 sequence is 14 residues long. The germline V gene encodes CDR1 MDHEN and CDR2 SYDVKM. V was shortened by 5 bases and J by 4 bases, with 14 bases between the two germline ends. CDR3 in amino acids: CASSPWRVGTEAFF. DNA for the CDR3: TGTGCCAGCAGTCCATGGAGGGTCGGCACTGAAGCTTTCTTT.

This clone was counted only a few times. The chain combines TRBV2 with TRBJ1-1; no reliable D call. This CDR3 has 14 amino acids. The germline V gene has CDR1 SNHLY and CDR2 FYNNEI. V was clipped by 2 bases and J by 3 bases, with 10 bases between them. The CDR3 DNA follows: TGTGCCAGCAGTGAAAGGGTCGGGGACACTGAAGCTTTCTTT. Translation: CASSERVGDTEAFF.

The chain recombines TRBV10-2 with TRBJ2-7; D is perhaps TRBD1 (6 bases). Germline values: CDR1 WSHSY, CDR2 SAAADI. The CDR3 spans 14 residues. Trimming left V 8 bases short and J 0 bases short, with 14 bases between. CDR3: CASAGVMSSYEQYF. The CDR3 DNA reads TGCGCCAGCGCAGGGGTGATGAGCTCCTACGAGCAGTACTTC.

The chain links TRBV6-1 to TRBJ1-5, with D maybe TRBD1 (5 bases). Per the germline V gene, CDR1 is MNHNS and CDR2 is SASEGT. This CDR3 comprises 15 residues. The V gene lost 5 bases and the J gene lost 5 bases, with 16 bases spanning the gap. The CDR3 DNA follows: TGTGCCAGCAGTTTGGGGCCGAGCCTCGATCAGCCCCAGCATTTT. Its protein product is CASSLGPSLDQPQHF.

This clone was observed a single time. The rearrangement joins TRBV5-5 to TRBJ1-2, with TRBD1 matching over 7 bases. Germline assignment: CDR1 SGHKS and CDR2 YYEKEE (reference sequence). V was clipped by 4 bases and J by 4 bases; unmatched bases: 10. CDR3 size: 15 residues. CDR3 sequence (DNA): TGTGCCAGCAGCCCCCAGACAGGGCTATTCTATGGCTACACCTTC. The encoded protein is CASSPQTGLFYGYTF.